The sequence of this TCR beta chain was determined in a study of lymphopenia after photon versus proton radiotherapy. Notes on the study in general: Only patients who died were analyzed for survival; proton advantage is unproven. Post-nadir diversity loss with photons came from oligoclonal expansion, particularly CD8+ Temra cells. Proton therapy kept repertoires fairly stable, unlike photons, which gained effector/memory cells. Larger post-nadir TCR diversity loss correlated inversely with survival in deceased patients.

CDR3 length: 15 amino acids. V lost 4 bases to trimming and J lost 10 bases, with 18 bases between them. Germline V CDR1 and CDR2: SGHRS, YFSETQ. Here immunoSEQ multiplex PCR was the method, and the copy in TCRdb shows in-frame clones only, minus some. The sample carries approximately 29,000 clones, approximately 87% recorded once. Of note for this clone: Its antigen remains unidentified.

The receptor comes from a woman between 65 and 79 years old with pancreatic cancer. This sequence joins TRBV5-1 and TRBJ1-6, with D possibly being TRBD1 (5 bases). The specimen comprised peripheral blood, sampled from a patient treated with proton-based radiotherapy. CDR3 amino acids: CASSRDRGSGSPLHF. The CDR3 DNA is TGCGCCAGCAGCCGGGACCGGGGATCAGGATCACCCCTCCACTTT.